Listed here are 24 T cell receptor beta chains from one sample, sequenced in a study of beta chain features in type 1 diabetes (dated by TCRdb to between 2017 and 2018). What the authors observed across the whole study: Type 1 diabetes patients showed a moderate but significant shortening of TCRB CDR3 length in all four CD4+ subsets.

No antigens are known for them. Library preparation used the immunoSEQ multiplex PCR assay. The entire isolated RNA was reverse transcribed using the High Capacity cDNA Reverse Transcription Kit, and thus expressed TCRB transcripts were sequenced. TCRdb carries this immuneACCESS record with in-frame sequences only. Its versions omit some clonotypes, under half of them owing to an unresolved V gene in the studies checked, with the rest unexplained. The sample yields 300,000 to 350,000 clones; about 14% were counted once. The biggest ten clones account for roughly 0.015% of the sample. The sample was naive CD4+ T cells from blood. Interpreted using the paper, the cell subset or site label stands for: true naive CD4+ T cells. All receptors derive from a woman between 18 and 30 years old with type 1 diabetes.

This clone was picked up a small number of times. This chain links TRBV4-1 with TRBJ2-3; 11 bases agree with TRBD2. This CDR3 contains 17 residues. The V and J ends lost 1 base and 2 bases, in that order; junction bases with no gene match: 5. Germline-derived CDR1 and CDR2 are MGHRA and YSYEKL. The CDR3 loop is CASSQGGTSGYTDTQYF. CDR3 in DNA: TGCGCCAGCAGCCAAGGCGGGACTAGCGGCTACACAGATACGCAGTATTTT.

The CDR3 spells CASSYSSGFTGELFF. The CDR3 bases are TGTGCCAGCAGTTACTCTAGCGGATTCACCGGGGAGCTGTTTTTT. The chain recombines TRBV6-6 with TRBJ2-2, with TRBD2 as a possible D gene (6 bases). Germline lookup yields CDR1 MNHNY and CDR2 SVGAGI (reference sequence). V lost 0 bases, J lost 4 bases, and 9 bases lay in between. CDR3 length: 15 residues.

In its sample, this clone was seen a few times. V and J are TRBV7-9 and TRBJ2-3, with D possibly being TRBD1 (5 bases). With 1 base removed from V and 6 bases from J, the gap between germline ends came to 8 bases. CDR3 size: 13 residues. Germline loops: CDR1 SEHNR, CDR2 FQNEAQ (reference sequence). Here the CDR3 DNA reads TGTGCCAGCAGCTTAGTTGGGGCGGATACGCAGTATTTT. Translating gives CASSLVGADTQYF.

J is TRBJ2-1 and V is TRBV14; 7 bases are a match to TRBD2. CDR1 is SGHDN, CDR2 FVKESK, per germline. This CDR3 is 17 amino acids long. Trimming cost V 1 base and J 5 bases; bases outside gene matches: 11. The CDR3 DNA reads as TGTGCCAGCAGCCAAGGCGGGGGAGGTAGGCCCAACAATGAGCAGTTCTTC. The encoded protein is CASSQGGGGRPNNEQFF.

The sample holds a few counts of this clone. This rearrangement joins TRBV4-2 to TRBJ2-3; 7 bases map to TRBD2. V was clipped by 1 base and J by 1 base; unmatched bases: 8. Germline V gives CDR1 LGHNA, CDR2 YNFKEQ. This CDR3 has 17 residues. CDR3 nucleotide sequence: TGTGCCAGCAGCCAAGCTGGGGCGGGAGAGCGCACAGATACGCAGTATTTT. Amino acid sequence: CASSQAGAGERTDTQYF.

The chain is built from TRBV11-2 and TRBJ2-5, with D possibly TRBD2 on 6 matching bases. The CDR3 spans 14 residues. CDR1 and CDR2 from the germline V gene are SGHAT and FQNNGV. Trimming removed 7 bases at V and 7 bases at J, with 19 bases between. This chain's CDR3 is CASNPRRVEGTQYF. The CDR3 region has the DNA TGTGCCAGCAACCCACGCAGGGTGGAGGGGACCCAGTACTTC.

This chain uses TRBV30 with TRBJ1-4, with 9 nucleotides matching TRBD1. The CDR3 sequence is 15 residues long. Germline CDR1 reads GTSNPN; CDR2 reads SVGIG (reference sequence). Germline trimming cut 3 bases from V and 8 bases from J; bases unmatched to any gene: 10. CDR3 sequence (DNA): TGTGCCTGGAGCCCCCACCCGGACAGGGGAGAAAAACTGTTTTTT. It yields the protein CAWSPHPDRGEKLFF.

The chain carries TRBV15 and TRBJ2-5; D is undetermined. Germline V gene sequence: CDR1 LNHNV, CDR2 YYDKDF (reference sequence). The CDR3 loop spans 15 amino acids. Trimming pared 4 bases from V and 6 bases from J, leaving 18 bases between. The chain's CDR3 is CATSTSSGLLKTQYF. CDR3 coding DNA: TGTGCCACCAGCACCAGCTCGGGTCTCCTGAAGACCCAGTACTTC. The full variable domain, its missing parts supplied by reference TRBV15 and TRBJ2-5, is DAMVIQNPRYQVTQFGKPVTLSCSQTLNHNVMYWYQQKSSQAPKLLFHYYDKDFNNEADTPDNFQSRRPNTSFCFLDIRSPGLGDTAMYLCATSTSSGLLKTQYFGPGTRLLVL.

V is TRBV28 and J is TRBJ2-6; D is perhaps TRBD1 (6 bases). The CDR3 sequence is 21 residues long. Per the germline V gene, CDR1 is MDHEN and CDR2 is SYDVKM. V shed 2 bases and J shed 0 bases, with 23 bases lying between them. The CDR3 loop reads CASSLRAGRAGESSGANVLTF. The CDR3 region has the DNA TGTGCCAGCAGTTTAAGGGCGGGTCGGGCAGGGGAAAGCTCTGGGGCCAACGTCCTGACTTTC.

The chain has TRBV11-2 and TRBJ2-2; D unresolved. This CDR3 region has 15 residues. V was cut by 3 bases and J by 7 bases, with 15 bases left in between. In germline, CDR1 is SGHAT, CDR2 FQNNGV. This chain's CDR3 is CASSLVLGGSGELFF. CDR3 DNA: TGTGCCAGCAGCTTGGTTCTTGGCGGCAGCGGGGAGCTGTTTTTT.

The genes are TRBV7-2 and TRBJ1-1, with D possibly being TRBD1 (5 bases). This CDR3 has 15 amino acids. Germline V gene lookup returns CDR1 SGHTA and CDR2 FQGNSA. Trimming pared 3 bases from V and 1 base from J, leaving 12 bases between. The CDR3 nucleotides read TGTGCCAGCAGCTTCCATCCAGGGAAGAACACTGAAGCTTTCTTT. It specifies CASSFHPGKNTEAFF.

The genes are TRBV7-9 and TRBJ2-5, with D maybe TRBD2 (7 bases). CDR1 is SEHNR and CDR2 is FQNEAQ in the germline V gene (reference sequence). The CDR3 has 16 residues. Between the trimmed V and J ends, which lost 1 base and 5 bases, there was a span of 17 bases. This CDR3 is CASSLGRGRETETQYF. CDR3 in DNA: TGTGCCAGCAGCTTAGGTCGGGGGCGGGAGACGGAGACCCAGTACTTC.

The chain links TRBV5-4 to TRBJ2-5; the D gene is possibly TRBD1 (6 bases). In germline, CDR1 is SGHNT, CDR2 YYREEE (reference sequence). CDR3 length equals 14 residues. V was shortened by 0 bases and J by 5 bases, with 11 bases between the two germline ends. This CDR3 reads CASSLDSQGETQYF. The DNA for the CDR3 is TGTGCCAGCAGCTTGGACTCCCAGGGGGAGACCCAGTACTTC.

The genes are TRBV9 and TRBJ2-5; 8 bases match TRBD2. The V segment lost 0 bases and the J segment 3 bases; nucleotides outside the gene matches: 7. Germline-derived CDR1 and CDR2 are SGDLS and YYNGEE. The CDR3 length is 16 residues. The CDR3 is CASSVAGGRHKETQYF. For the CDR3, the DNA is TGTGCCAGCAGCGTAGCGGGAGGGCGGCACAAAGAGACCCAGTACTTC.

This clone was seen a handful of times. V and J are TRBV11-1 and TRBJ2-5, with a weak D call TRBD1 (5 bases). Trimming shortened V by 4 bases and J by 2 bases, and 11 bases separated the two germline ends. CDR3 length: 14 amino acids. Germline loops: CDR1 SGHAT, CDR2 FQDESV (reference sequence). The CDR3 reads CASSYHRIQETQYF. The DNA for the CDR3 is TGTGCCAGCAGCTACCACAGGATACAAGAGACCCAGTACTTC. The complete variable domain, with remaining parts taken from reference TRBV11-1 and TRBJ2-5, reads EAEVAQSPRYKITEKSQAVAFWCDPISGHATLYWYRQILGQGPELLVQFQDESVVDDSQLPKDRFSAERLKGVDSTLKIQPAELGDSAMYLCASSYHRIQETQYFGPGTRLLVL.

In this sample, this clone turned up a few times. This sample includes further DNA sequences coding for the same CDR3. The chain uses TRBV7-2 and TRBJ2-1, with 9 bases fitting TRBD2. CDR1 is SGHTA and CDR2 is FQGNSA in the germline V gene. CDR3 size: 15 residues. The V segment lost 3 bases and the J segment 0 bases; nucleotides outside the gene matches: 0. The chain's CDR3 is CASSFSGSSYNEQFF. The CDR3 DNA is TGTGCCAGCAGCTTTAGCGGGAGCTCCTACAATGAGCAGTTCTTC.

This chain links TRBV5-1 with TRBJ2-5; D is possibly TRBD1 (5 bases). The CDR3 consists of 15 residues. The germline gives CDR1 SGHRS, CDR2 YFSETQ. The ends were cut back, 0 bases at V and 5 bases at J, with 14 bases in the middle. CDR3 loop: CASSLDGRASETQYF. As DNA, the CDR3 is TGCGCCAGCAGCTTGGATGGCAGGGCAAGCGAGACCCAGTACTTC.

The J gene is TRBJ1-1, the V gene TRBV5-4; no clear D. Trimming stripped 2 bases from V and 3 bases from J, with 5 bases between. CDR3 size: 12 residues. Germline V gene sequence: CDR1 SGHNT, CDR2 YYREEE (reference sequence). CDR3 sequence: CASSLLDTEAFF. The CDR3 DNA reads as TGTGCCAGCAGCTTACTGGACACTGAAGCTTTCTTT.

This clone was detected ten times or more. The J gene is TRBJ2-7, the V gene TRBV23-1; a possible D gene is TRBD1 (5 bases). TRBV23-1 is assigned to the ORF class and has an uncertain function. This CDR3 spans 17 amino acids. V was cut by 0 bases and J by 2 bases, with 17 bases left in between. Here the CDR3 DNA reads TGCGCCAGCAGTCAATCGCTGGACAACTATTCTCCCTACGAGCAGTACTTC. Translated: CASSQSLDNYSPYEQYF.

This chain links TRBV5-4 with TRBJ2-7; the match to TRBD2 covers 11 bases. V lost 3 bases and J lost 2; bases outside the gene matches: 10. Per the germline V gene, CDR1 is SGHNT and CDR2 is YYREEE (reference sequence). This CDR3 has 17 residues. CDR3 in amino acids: CASSSRRGLAAAYEQYF. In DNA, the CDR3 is TGTGCCAGCAGCTCAAGACGGGGACTAGCGGCCGCCTACGAGCAGTACTTC. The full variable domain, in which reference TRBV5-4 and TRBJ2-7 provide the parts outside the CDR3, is ETGVTQSPTHLIKTRGQQVTLRCSSQSGHNTVSWYQQALGQGPQFIFQYYREEENGRGNFPPRFSGLQFPNYSSELNVNALELDDSALYLCASSSRRGLAAAYEQYFGPGTRLTVT.

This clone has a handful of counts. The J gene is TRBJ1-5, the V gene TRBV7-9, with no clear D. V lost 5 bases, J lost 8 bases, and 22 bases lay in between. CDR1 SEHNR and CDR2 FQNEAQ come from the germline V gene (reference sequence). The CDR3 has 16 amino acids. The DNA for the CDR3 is TGTGCCAGCAGCCTACGCTTGGCGGGCCTCGAGGAGCCCCAGCATTTT. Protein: CASSLRLAGLEEPQHF.

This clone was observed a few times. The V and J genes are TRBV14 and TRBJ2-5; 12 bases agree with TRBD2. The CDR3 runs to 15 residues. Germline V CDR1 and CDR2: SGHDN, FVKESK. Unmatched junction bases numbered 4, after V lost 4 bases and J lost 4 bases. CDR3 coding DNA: TGTGCCAGCAGCCTACTAGCGGGAGGTAGAGAGACCCAGTACTTC. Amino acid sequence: CASSLLAGGRETQYF.

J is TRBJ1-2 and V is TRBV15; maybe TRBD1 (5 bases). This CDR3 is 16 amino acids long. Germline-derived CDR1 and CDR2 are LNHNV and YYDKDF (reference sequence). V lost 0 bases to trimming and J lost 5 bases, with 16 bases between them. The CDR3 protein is CATSREWRQSPYGYTF. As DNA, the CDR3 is TGTGCCACCAGCAGAGAGTGGAGACAGTCCCCTTATGGCTACACCTTC.

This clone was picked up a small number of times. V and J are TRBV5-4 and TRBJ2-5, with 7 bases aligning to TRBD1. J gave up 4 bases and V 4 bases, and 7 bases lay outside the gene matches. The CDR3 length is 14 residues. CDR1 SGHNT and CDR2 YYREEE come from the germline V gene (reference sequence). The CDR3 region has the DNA TGTGCCAGCAGCCTACAGGGGCCGGGAGAGACCCAGTACTTC. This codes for CASSLQGPGETQYF.